The 5 T cell receptor beta chains below all came from one sample that was sequenced in a study of blood T cells in healthy people across ages. Combining a sample-barcoded 5' primer with a J-beta primer mix, a second PCR ran for about 7 to 12 cycles. TCRdb independently ran MiXCR on the 5' RACE reads; one entry per CDR3 protein. The sample has 800,000 to 950,000 distinct CDR3 sequences, around 29% seen once. These same records also appear under a second study, on T cells of mothers and their children.

Sequencing was carried out using blood. The source is a woman between 40 and 55 years old in good health.

A few counts support this clonotype. CDR3 sequence: CASSQRWSQGASYEQYF. The CDR3, as DNA: TGCGCCAGCAGCCAACGGTGGTCACAGGGGGCTTCCTACGAGCAGTACTTC. The genes are TRBV4-1 and TRBJ2-7; 9 bases fit TRBD1. Germline lookup yields CDR1 MGHRA and CDR2 YSYEKL. J was trimmed by 1 base and V by 2 bases; bases with no gene match: 9. The CDR3 has 17 residues.

This clonotype was observed a handful of times. The chain joins TRBV24-1 to TRBJ2-7; 8 bases are shared with TRBD1. This CDR3 has 16 amino acids. The germline gives CDR1 KGHDR, CDR2 SFDVKD. V trimming: 4 bases; J trimming: 7 bases; junction bases outside the gene matches: 14. CDR3 sequence: CATSESPGQGGQEQYF. As DNA, the CDR3 is TGTGCCACCAGTGAATCCCCCGGACAGGGAGGCCAAGAGCAGTACTTC.

The chain recombines TRBV20-1 with TRBJ2-1; tentatively, D is TRBD2 (6 bases). The CDR3 contains 15 residues. CDR1 DFQATT and CDR2 SNEGSKA come from the germline V gene (reference sequence). V dropped 0 bases and J dropped 4 bases, with 13 bases sitting between them. CDR3 bases: TGCAGTGCTAGAGAAGGCAGCGGGTATTACAATGAGCAGTTCTTC. Translated, it gives CSAREGSGYYNEQFF.

The table lists this clonotype with a few counts. The chain employs TRBV27 and TRBJ2-2; TRBD1 aligns across 9 bases. Trimming removed 0 bases from V and 6 bases from J; junction bases left unmatched: 5. Germline V gene data show CDR1 as MNHEY and CDR2 as SMNVEV (reference sequence). The CDR3 spans 16 residues. The CDR3, as DNA: TGTGCCAGCAGTTTATCGTTTTGGACAGGGGCCGGGGAGCTGTTTTTT. It encodes CASSLSFWTGAGELFF.

This rearrangement joins TRBV9 to TRBJ2-1, with TRBD1 matching 9 bases. Germline V gene data show CDR1 as SGDLS and CDR2 as YYNGEE. This CDR3 has 16 residues. V was pared by 3 bases and J by 3 bases, with 7 bases of the junction left unmatched. The CDR3 DNA follows: TGTGCCAGCAGCGCACTACCGGGACAGGGCTACAATGAGCAGTTCTTC. Translated, it gives CASSALPGQGYNEQFF.